The 9 T cell receptor beta chains below were found in one sample sequenced in a study of blood T cell repertoires in COVID-19. This table comes from immunoSEQ multiplex PCR, and its TCRdb copy is limited to in-frame clones, with some not included. The sample contains about 68,000 clones, 75% to 90% of which appear only once. The specimen sequenced was peripheral blood. The receptors were sampled from a man older than 75 with COVID-19, enrolled during active disease.

Only a few counts were recorded for this clone. The rearrangement uses TRBV6-5 and TRBJ2-7; 7 nucleotides align to TRBD1. This CDR3 is 15 amino acids long. Germline CDR1 reads MNHEY; CDR2 reads SVGAGI. The V gene end was trimmed by 2 bases and the J gene end by 4 bases; junction bases not matched to a gene: 8. CDR3 loop: CASSYAGPRGYEQYF. The CDR3 DNA reads TGTGCCAGCAGTTACGCCGGACCCAGGGGGTACGAGCAGTACTTC.

This clone was seen only once. V usage is TRBV28 and J usage is TRBJ2-6, with TRBD1 matching over 9 bases. The germline V gene has CDR1 MDHEN and CDR2 SYDVKM. The CDR3 sequence is 15 residues long. V lost 6 bases and J lost 2; bases outside the gene matches: 2. The CDR3 reads CASSRTGAGANVLTF. The CDR3 DNA sequence: TGTGCCAGCAGCCGGACAGGGGCTGGGGCCAACGTCCTGACTTTC.

This chain uses TRBV18 with TRBJ2-4, with 7 bases fitting TRBD1. CDR3 length: 17 residues. CDR1 is KGHSH, CDR2 LQKENI, per germline. Trimming took 1 base from V and 0 from J; bases not matched to a gene: 6. This chain's CDR3 is CASSPLGTALAKNIQYF. CDR3 coding DNA: TGTGCCAGCTCACCACTTGGGACAGCCTTAGCCAAAAACATTCAGTACTTC.

This chain uses TRBV2 with TRBJ1-2; 8 bases map to TRBD1. CDR1 and CDR2 from the germline V gene are SNHLY and FYNNEI. The CDR3 extends over 13 amino acids. The trim removed 7 bases at V and 4 bases at J, leaving 5 bases unmatched. CDR3 region: CASKGQAPYGYTF. The CDR3, as DNA: TGTGCCAGCAAGGGACAGGCTCCCTATGGCTACACCTTC.

The chain couples TRBV2 to TRBJ2-7, with 9 bases identical to TRBD1. The V gene's germline CDR1 is SNHLY and CDR2 FYNNEI. The trim removed 4 bases at V and 2 bases at J, leaving 6 bases unmatched. The CDR3 spans 15 residues. In DNA form, the CDR3 reads TGTGCCAGCAGTGGAGACCGGGACAGGGCCTACGAGCAGTACTTC. It encodes CASSGDRDRAYEQYF. The full variable domain, in which reference TRBV2 and TRBJ2-7 provide the parts outside the CDR3, is EPEVTQTPSHQVTQMGQEVILRCVPISNHLYFYWYRQILGQKVEFLVSFYNNEISEKSEIFDDQFSVERPDGSNFTLKIRSTKLEDSAMYFCASSGDRDRAYEQYFGPGTRLTVT.

The V and J genes are TRBV24-1 and TRBJ2-1; TRBD1 aligns across 11 bases. V trimming: 3 bases; J trimming: 4 bases; junction bases outside the gene matches: 13. The CDR3 totals 19 residues. The germline CDR1 and CDR2 sequences are KGHDR and SFDVKD. In DNA, the CDR3 is TGTGCCACCAGTGATGCTCACGGACAGGGGGCGCGGAAGTACAATGAGCAGTTCTTC. Translated, it gives CATSDAHGQGARKYNEQFF.

The chain combines TRBV7-9 with TRBJ1-1; 7 bases align to TRBD1. CDR3 length equals 14 residues. With V trimmed by 6 bases and J by 1 base, 5 bases remained unmatched. Germline V CDR1 and CDR2: SEHNR, FQNEAQ (reference sequence). The CDR3 loop reads CASSPGTENTEAFF. The CDR3 nucleotides are TGTGCCAGCAGTCCCGGGACAGAGAACACTGAAGCTTTCTTT.

J is TRBJ2-5 and V is TRBV5-1, with TRBD2 matching over 7 bases. Germline loops: CDR1 SGHRS, CDR2 YFSETQ. This CDR3 is 13 amino acids long. The ends lost 4 bases at V and 7 bases at J; junction bases unmatched: 7. The CDR3: CASSPAGDLTQYF. The DNA of the CDR3 is TGCGCCAGCAGCCCGGCGGGGGACTTGACCCAGTACTTC.

J is TRBJ1-5 and V is TRBV6-2 or TRBV6-3, with D possibly TRBD1 on 6 matching bases. From germline, CDR1 is MNHEY and CDR2 SVGEGT. Trimming stripped 2 bases from V and 7 bases from J, with 12 bases between. CDR3 length: 14 residues. CDR3 in amino acids: CASSYTTGSQPQHF. CDR3 coding DNA: TGTGCCAGCAGTTACACCACAGGGTCACAGCCCCAGCATTTT.